Given below is one T cell receptor (beta chain) in context. The antigen is undetermined. The sample originates from a study of cytomegalovirus exposure and HLA in healthy donors. Whole-study results and caveats: The authors later linked a missense DCLRE1C variant to TCR beta V- and J-gene trimming.

60 Vbeta and 13 Jbeta primers were used in PCR. Generated by immunoSEQ multiplex PCR, the TCRdb table keeps only in-frame clones and is missing some. This table has approximately 72,000 clones, roughly four fifths appearing once. The V end was cut by 4 bases, the J end by 0 bases, with 13 bases between. The CDR3 is 16 residues long. Germline CDR1 is SGHTA and CDR2 is FQGTGA. The source of this sequence is a man younger than 30 in good health and CMV-seronegative. The chain couples TRBV7-3 to TRBJ1-3, with D tentatively TRBD1 (5 bases). The sequenced material came from PBMCs. The CDR3 here is CASSSGHPISGNTIYF. The DNA of the CDR3 is TGTGCCAGCAGCTCCGGACATCCAATCTCTGGAAACACCATATATTTT.